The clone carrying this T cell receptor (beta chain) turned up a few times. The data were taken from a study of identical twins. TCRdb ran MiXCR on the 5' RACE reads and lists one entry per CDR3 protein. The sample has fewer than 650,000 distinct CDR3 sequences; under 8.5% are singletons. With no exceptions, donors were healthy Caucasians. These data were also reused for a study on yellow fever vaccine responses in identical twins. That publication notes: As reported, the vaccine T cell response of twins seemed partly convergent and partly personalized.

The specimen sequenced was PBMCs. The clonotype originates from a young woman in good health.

CDR3 amino acids: CASSLAGLTDTQYF. In nucleotides, the CDR3 is TGTGCCAGCAGTCTGGCGGGGCTCACAGATACGCAGTATTTT. The gene calls are TRBV27 and TRBJ2-3; TRBD2 might be the D (6 bases). The ends were cut back, 5 bases at V and 2 bases at J, with 11 bases in the middle. CDR3 length: 14 amino acids. Germline V CDR1 and CDR2: MNHEY, SMNVEV (reference sequence).